These 23 T cell receptor beta chains came from one sample sequenced in a study of cytomegalovirus exposure and HLA in healthy donors. The PCR employed 60 Vbeta primers together with 13 Jbeta primers. Repertoires were generated with immunoSEQ multiplex PCR, while TCRdb's copy carries only in-frame clones and drops some. The sample has about 170,000 clones; more than 60% are singletons. The sample taken for sequencing was PBMCs. All receptors derive from a female donor in good health and CMV-seronegative.

The chain joins TRBV27 to TRBJ2-7; tentative D call: TRBD1 (6 bases). CDR3 length: 15 amino acids. Germline assignment: CDR1 MNHEY and CDR2 SMNVEV (reference sequence). V lost 5 bases and J lost 0, with 14 bases in between. CDR3 in amino acids: CASSPPDRSSYEQYF. The CDR3 region has the DNA TGTGCCAGCAGTCCTCCTGACAGGAGCTCCTACGAGCAGTACTTC.

This chain links TRBV7-9 with TRBJ2-3, with D possibly TRBD1 on 6 matching bases. The CDR3 sequence is 15 residues long. CDR1 is SEHNR, CDR2 FQNEAQ, per germline (reference sequence). V was shortened by 5 bases and J by 2 bases, with 14 bases between the two germline ends. The CDR3 nucleotides read TGTGCCAGCAGCCTGACACAGGGAACCACAGATACGCAGTATTTT. Translating it yields CASSLTQGTTDTQYF.

The chain uses TRBV9 and TRBJ2-7; 12 bases agree with TRBD2. CDR3 length: 16 amino acids. CDR1 and CDR2 from the germline V gene are SGDLS and YYNGEE. The trim removed 3 bases at V and 1 base at J, leaving 5 bases unmatched. This CDR3 reads CASSGGLAGPSYEQYF. The CDR3 DNA reads as TGTGCCAGCAGCGGAGGACTAGCGGGGCCGTCCTACGAGCAGTACTTC. Full variable domain (outside the CDR3, taken from reference TRBV9 and TRBJ2-7): DSGVTQTPKHLITATGQRVTLRCSPRSGDLSVYWYQQSLDQGLQFLIQYYNGEERAKGNILERFSAQQFPDLHSELNLSSLELGDSALYFCASSGGLAGPSYEQYFGPGTRLTVT.

This rearrangement joins TRBV28 to TRBJ2-7; TRBD2 aligns across 13 bases. The V segment lost 6 bases and the J segment 5 bases; nucleotides outside the gene matches: 7. Germline V gives CDR1 MDHEN, CDR2 SYDVKM. The CDR3 totals 15 residues. CDR3 sequence: CASSLRTSGGDEQYF. The CDR3 DNA follows: TGTGCCAGCAGCCTCCGGACTAGCGGGGGCGACGAGCAGTACTTC.

The chain recombines TRBV27 with TRBJ2-7; D call uncertain. Germline CDR1 and CDR2: MNHEY and SMNVEV (reference sequence). The CDR3 is 13 amino acids. V was trimmed by 3 bases and J by 3 bases, leaving 9 bases between them. The CDR3 reads CASSFLRSYEQYF. The CDR3 bases are TGTGCCAGCAGTTTTCTTAGGAGCTACGAGCAGTACTTC.

The V gene is TRBV27, the J gene TRBJ2-1; a possible D gene is TRBD2 (6 bases). Looked up from germline, CDR1 is MNHEY and CDR2 is SMNVEV (reference sequence). V lost 6 bases and J lost 6, with 9 bases in between. The CDR3 covers 12 residues. CDR3 amino acids: CASSRGANEQFF. In DNA form, the CDR3 reads TGTGCCAGCAGCCGCGGGGCCAATGAGCAGTTCTTC.

V is TRBV7-8 and J is TRBJ1-1; 9 bases are a match to TRBD1. Trimming removed 5 bases from V and 3 bases from J; junction bases left unmatched: 4. CDR1 and CDR2 from the germline V gene are SGHVS and FQNEAQ. CDR3 length: 14 amino acids. The CDR3 DNA sequence: TGTGCCAGCAGCAAACAGGGGGCGGACACTGAAGCTTTCTTT. Translating gives CASSKQGADTEAFF.

The chain is built from TRBV18 and TRBJ2-1; TRBD1 agrees at 7 bases. From germline, CDR1 is KGHSH and CDR2 LQKENI. The ends lost 3 bases at V and 4 bases at J; junction bases unmatched: 3. This CDR3 region has 14 residues. In nucleotides, the CDR3 is TGTGCCAGCTCACCCAGGGACAGTTACAATGAGCAGTTCTTC. This sequence encodes CASSPRDSYNEQFF.

The gene calls are TRBV18 and TRBJ2-7; D remains unclear. Germline values: CDR1 KGHSH, CDR2 LQKENI. Trimming took off 6 bases at V and 3 bases at J, with 6 bases between the two ends. The CDR3 runs to 11 residues. The CDR3 region has the DNA TGTGCCAGCTCGCCTAACTACGAGCAGTACTTC. Its translation is CASSPNYEQYF. Complete variable domain (other parts from reference TRBV18 and TRBJ2-7): NAGVMQNPRHLVRRRGQEARLRCSPMKGHSHVYWYRQLPEEGLKFMVYLQKENIIDESGMPKERFSAEFPKEGPSILRIQQVVRGDSAAYFCASSPNYEQYFGPGTRLTVT.

CDR3 sequence reads: CAIRAAGTGDEKLFF. The CDR3 DNA reads TGTGCCATCAGGGCCGCTGGGACAGGGGATGAAAAACTGTTTTTT. The chain recombines TRBV10-3 with TRBJ1-4; the match to TRBD1 covers 10 bases. V lost 6 bases to trimming and J lost 6 bases; unmatched junction nucleotides: 7. There are 15 residues in the CDR3. In germline, CDR1 is ENHRY, CDR2 SYGVKD.

The chain combines TRBV27 with TRBJ1-6, with D possibly TRBD1 on 5 matching bases. The CDR3 totals 18 residues. The germline gives CDR1 MNHEY, CDR2 SMNVEV (reference sequence). V gave up 4 bases and J gave up 5 bases, with 21 bases separating them. The CDR3 nucleotides are TGTGCCAGCAGTTCTTACCCTCTACCAGGGCGCGATAATTCACCCCTCCACTTT. Its translation: CASSSYPLPGRDNSPLHF.

This chain joins TRBV28 and TRBJ2-2; TRBD2 might be the D (7 bases). This CDR3 region has 14 residues. Trimming pared 5 bases from V and 4 bases from J, leaving 11 bases between. Germline CDR1 and CDR2: MDHEN and SYDVKM. In DNA form, the CDR3 reads TGTGCCAGCAGTCCCGGGGGGCTCACCGGGGAGCTGTTTTTT. Translated, it gives CASSPGGLTGELFF.

This clone was counted between two and nine times. The rearrangement joins TRBV7-9 to TRBJ2-7, with 11 positions matching TRBD1. The germline V gene has CDR1 SEHNR and CDR2 FQNEAQ (reference sequence). J gave up 6 bases and V 4 bases, and 5 bases lay outside the gene matches. This CDR3 is 14 amino acids long. The CDR3 nucleotides read TGTGCCAGCAGCTCCCGGGACAGGGGGATCGAGCAGTACTTC. Amino acids: CASSSRDRGIEQYF.

The rearrangement uses TRBV5-8 and TRBJ2-7, with D possibly being TRBD1 (6 bases). Trimming cost V 4 bases and J 1 base, with 9 bases left between them. The CDR3 is 13 residues long. In germline, CDR1 is SGHTS, CDR2 YDEGEE. The CDR3 region is CASSPGHSYEQYF. CDR3 DNA: TGTGCCAGCAGCCCGGGACATTCCTACGAGCAGTACTTC.

This chain uses TRBV30 with TRBJ2-5, with D maybe TRBD2 (6 bases). This CDR3 has 14 residues. V lost 5 bases and J 2 bases, leaving 15 bases between the germline ends. CDR1 GTSNPN and CDR2 SVGIG come from the germline V gene (reference sequence). The CDR3 loop is CAWGVGGRQETQYF. DNA of the CDR3: TGTGCCTGGGGGGTGGGGGGTAGGCAAGAGACCCAGTACTTC.

The chain has TRBV19 and TRBJ2-2; 9 nucleotides agree with TRBD2. CDR3 size: 18 residues. V lost 6 bases, J lost 7 bases, and 18 bases stayed unmatched. Per germline, CDR1 LNHDA and CDR2 SQIVND (reference sequence). CDR3 sequence reads: CASRGQREALVYGGELFF. The CDR3 DNA is TGTGCCAGTAGAGGCCAGCGGGAGGCATTAGTTTATGGCGGGGAGCTGTTTTTT. Variable domain in full (rest from reference TRBV19 and TRBJ2-2): DGGITQSPKYLFRKEGQNVTLSCEQNLNHDAMYWYRQDPGQGLRLIYYSQIVNDFQKGDIAEGYSVSREKKESFPLTVTSAQKNPTAFYLCASRGQREALVYGGELFFGEGSRLTVL.

This clone was detected a few times. The V gene is TRBV28, the J gene TRBJ1-4; 9 bases agree with TRBD1. Germline CDR1 is MDHEN and CDR2 is SYDVKM. CDR3 length: 15 amino acids. After removal of 2 bases from V and 8 bases from J, the junction contained 6 bases not matched to a gene. The CDR3 loop reads CASSLPGTGNEKLFF. CDR3 coding DNA: TGTGCCAGCAGTTTACCCGGGACAGGGAACGAAAAACTGTTTTTT. Together with reference TRBV28 and TRBJ1-4, the CDR3 gives the full variable domain: DVKVTQSSRYLVKRTGEKVFLECVQDMDHENMFWYRQDPGLGLRLIYFSYDVKMKEKGDIPEGYSVSREKKERFSLILESASTNQTSMYLCASSLPGTGNEKLFFGSGTQLSVL.

This CDR3 is CASSPPAEGAGETQYF. As DNA, the CDR3 is TGTGCCAGCTCACCACCGGCGGAGGGCGCGGGGGAGACCCAGTACTTC. The chain combines TRBV18 with TRBJ2-5, with D possibly TRBD2 on 6 matching bases. The CDR3 loop spans 16 amino acids. V dropped 0 bases and J dropped 5 bases, with 16 bases sitting between them. From germline, CDR1 is KGHSH and CDR2 LQKENI.

CDR3 in DNA: TGTGCCAGCAGTGCCGGGACAGAAACATATGGCTACACCTTC. Its translation is CASSAGTETYGYTF. The J gene is TRBJ1-2, the V gene TRBV2, with 7 bases fitting TRBD1. The CDR3 contains 14 residues. Per germline, CDR1 SNHLY and CDR2 FYNNEI. V was clipped by 4 bases and J by 5 bases; unmatched bases: 7. Complete variable domain (other parts from reference TRBV2 and TRBJ1-2): EPEVTQTPSHQVTQMGQEVILRCVPISNHLYFYWYRQILGQKVEFLVSFYNNEISEKSEIFDDQFSVERPDGSNFTLKIRSTKLEDSAMYFCASSAGTETYGYTFGSGTRLTVV.

This clone was seen a handful of times. DNA for the CDR3: TGCGCCAGCAGCAGGCAGGGGACTAACTATGGCTACACCTTC. This sequence encodes CASSRQGTNYGYTF. V gene TRBV5-1 combines with J gene TRBJ1-2, with D perhaps matching TRBD1 (6 bases). V gave up 4 bases and J gave up 0 bases, with 10 bases separating them. Germline-derived CDR1 and CDR2 are SGHRS and YFSETQ. The CDR3 covers 14 residues.

The gene calls are TRBV6-1 and TRBJ2-3; the match to TRBD2 covers 13 bases. The V gene end was trimmed by 8 bases and the J gene end by 5 bases; junction bases not matched to a gene: 7. This CDR3 has 15 residues. In germline, CDR1 is MNHNS, CDR2 SASEGT. The CDR3 coding sequence is TGTGCCAGCCGCGGACTAGCGGGAGTGGTAGATACGCAGTATTTT. Translated: CASRGLAGVVDTQYF.

J is TRBJ1-2 and V is TRBV30; D call uncertain. Germline CDR1 GTSNPN, CDR2 SVGIG (reference sequence). V dropped 2 bases and J dropped 8 bases, with 15 bases sitting between them. The CDR3 covers 13 residues. The CDR3 reads CAWSLTTPRGYTF. For the CDR3, the DNA is TGTGCCTGGAGTCTGACCACCCCGAGGGGCTACACCTTC.

V gene TRBV27 combines with J gene TRBJ1-6, with TRBD1 matching over 7 bases. The CDR3 has 15 amino acids. The germline CDR1 and CDR2 sequences are MNHEY and SMNVEV (reference sequence). V was pared by 5 bases and J by 7 bases, with 8 bases of the junction left unmatched. Here the CDR3 reads CASSLTGVGNSPLHF. The CDR3 DNA follows: TGTGCCAGCAGTCTTACAGGGGTAGGAAATTCACCCCTCCACTTT.